This is a list of T cell receptor beta chains from one sample in a study of molecular identifiers for immune sequencing clone quantification. One entry per CDR3 protein results from TCRdb running MiXCR on the PCR reads. The sample lists some 100,000 distinct CDR3 sequences, roughly 38% occurring once. The sequenced sample was naive CD8+ T cells from blood, with Jurkat cell RNA spiked in. These TCRs come from a human donor in good health. Some libraries in this study had Jurkat cell RNA spiked in. CDR3s include the opening cysteine and the closing phenylalanine or tryptophan. D genes are given only for firm matches. Part of the rows lack a size; the others show once, few, many or a class for expanded clones.

v_gene	d_gene	j_gene	abundance	CDR3aa	CDR3nt
TRBV24-1	.	TRBJ2-3	few	CATSAESGIPQADTQYF	TGTGCCACCAGTGCCGAATCCGGGATCCCTCAGGCAGATACGCAGTATTTT
TRBV7-2	.	TRBJ1-2	many	CASSGNSYGYTF	TGTGCCAGCAGCGGAAACAGCTATGGCTACACCTTC
TRBV12-3/TRBV12-4	.	TRBJ2-7	.	CASSPSVHEQYF	TGTGCCAGCAGTCCAAGCGTCCACGAGCAGTACTTC
TRBV2	TRBD2	TRBJ2-1	few	CASSTGTSGTSSYNEQFF	TGTGCCAGCAGTACCGGGACTAGCGGGACGAGCTCCTACAATGAGCAGTTCTTC
TRBV5-1	.	TRBJ2-5	.	CASSNPRDVWETQYF	TGCGCCAGCAGCAACCCGAGGGACGTCTGGGAGACCCAGTACTTC
TRBV19	.	TRBJ1-1	few	CASSSGNTEAFF	TGTGCCAGTAGCTCTGGTAACACTGAAGCTTTCTTT
TRBV6-2/TRBV6-3	.	TRBJ1-1	many	CASSYVWNTEAFF	TGTGCCAGCAGTTACGTGTGGAACACTGAAGCTTTCTTT
TRBV2	TRBD1	TRBJ2-7	many	CATKQGSSYEQYF	TGTGCCACCAAACAGGGGTCCTCGTACGAGCAGTACTTC
TRBV7-9	TRBD1	TRBJ2-7	few	CASSWGRQGTHEQYF	TGTGCCAGCAGCTGGGGGCGACAGGGGACCCACGAGCAGTACTTC
TRBV11-2	.	TRBJ2-5	.	CASSREPQEPQYF	TGTGCCAGCTCCCGGGAACCTCAAGAGCCCCAGTACTTC
TRBV4-3	.	TRBJ1-1	.	CASSQGRGMSGTEAFF	TGCGCCAGCAGCCAAGGGCGGGGGATGAGTGGCACTGAAGCTTTCTTT
TRBV28	.	TRBJ2-3	many	CASRRTLGVGGHTDTQYF	TGTGCCAGCAGACGCACCTTGGGAGTGGGAGGCCACACAGATACGCAGTATTTT
TRBV19	TRBD2	TRBJ2-3	few	CASSILAGGPVDTQYF	TGTGCCAGTAGTATTTTAGCGGGAGGGCCTGTAGATACGCAGTATTTT
TRBV7-9	.	TRBJ2-7	few	CASSLRLGRDEQYF	TGTGCCAGCAGCCTCAGGTTGGGTCGCGACGAGCAGTACTTC
TRBV9	.	TRBJ2-3	.	CASSVESGPDTQYF	TGTGCCAGCAGCGTAGAATCAGGGCCAGATACGCAGTATTTT
TRBV27	TRBD1	TRBJ2-5	many	CASSPSLGQGRETQYF	TGTGCCAGCAGTCCCTCTCTTGGACAGGGTCGAGAGACCCAGTACTTC
TRBV27	TRBD1	TRBJ2-1	.	CASSLLGTVPNEQFF	TGTGCCAGCAGTTTATTAGGGACAGTGCCCAATGAGCAGTTCTTC
TRBV20-1	.	TRBJ2-7	.	CSARDGSYEQYF	TGCAGTGCTAGAGATGGGTCCTACGAGCAGTACTTC
TRBV6-2/TRBV6-3	.	TRBJ2-3	many	CATARAPDTQYF	TGTGCCACCGCGAGAGCGCCAGATACGCAGTATTTT
TRBV7-7	TRBD2	TRBJ2-5	few	CASSQIAGQETQYF	TGTGCCAGCAGCCAAATAGCGGGACAAGAGACCCAGTACTTC
TRBV4-3	TRBD1	TRBJ2-7	.	CASSQTGTGSYYEQYF	TGCGCCAGCAGCCAAACCGGGACAGGGTCTTACTACGAGCAGTACTTC
TRBV2	.	TRBJ1-1	.	CAIQGGQYTIEAFF	TGTGCCATACAAGGGGGGCAGTACACCATTGAAGCTTTCTTT
TRBV2	TRBD1	TRBJ1-1	few	CASSDPDREVSFF	TGTGCCAGCAGTGATCCCGACAGGGAGGTCTCTTTCTTT
TRBV29-1	.	TRBJ2-7	few	CSAVNYEQYF	TGCAGCGCTGTAAACTACGAGCAGTACTTC
TRBV20-1	.	TRBJ2-2	few	CSATGTPNTGELFF	TGCAGTGCGACCGGGACACCGAACACCGGGGAGCTGTTTTTT
TRBV20-1	.	TRBJ2-7	.	CSARKVGQVYEQYF	TGCAGTGCTAGGAAAGTGGGGCAGGTCTACGAGCAGTACTTC
TRBV7-9	.	TRBJ2-7	many	CASSPPDAAGAYEQYF	TGTGCCAGCAGCCCCCCCGATGCAGCAGGGGCCTACGAGCAGTACTTC
TRBV4-3	.	TRBJ2-7	few	CASSQEEAGPSYEQYF	TGCGCCAGCAGCCAAGAGGAAGCGGGCCCCTCCTACGAGCAGTACTTC
TRBV28	.	TRBJ1-1	many	CASSFEGVNTEAFF	TGTGCCAGCAGTTTTGAAGGGGTTAACACTGAAGCTTTCTTT
TRBV5-8	.	TRBJ2-5	.	CASSPVPARETQYF	TGTGCCAGCAGCCCCGTGCCCGCGAGGGAGACCCAGTACTTC
TRBV7-9	.	TRBJ1-4	few	CASPGENEKLFF	TGTGCCAGCCCGGGAGAGAATGAAAAACTGTTTTTT
TRBV4-1	.	TRBJ2-2	few	CASSLAKDTGELFF	TGCGCCAGCAGCCTTGCTAAGGACACCGGGGAGCTGTTTTTT
TRBV18	.	TRBJ2-7	.	CASSPPTGTAVYEQYF	TGTGCCAGCTCACCACCAACCGGGACGGCCGTCTACGAGCAGTACTTC
TRBV4-2	.	TRBJ1-2	.	CASSPPGQIYGYTF	TGTGCCAGCAGCCCCCCCGGACAGATCTATGGCTACACCTTC
TRBV28	.	TRBJ2-5	.	CASSNRAQETQYF	TGTGCCAGCAGCAATAGGGCACAAGAGACCCAGTACTTC
TRBV6-5	TRBD1	TRBJ2-7	.	CASSYSRTGGEQYF	TGTGCCAGCAGTTACTCGAGGACAGGGGGCGAGCAGTACTTC
TRBV6-5	.	TRBJ2-2	.	CASSYLGGNTGELFF	TGTGCCAGCAGTTATCTAGGGGGAAACACCGGGGAGCTGTTTTTT
TRBV15	.	TRBJ1-5	many	CATSRDDRQYSNQPQHF	TGTGCCACCAGCAGAGATGACAGGCAATATAGCAATCAGCCCCAGCATTTT
TRBV20-1	.	TRBJ2-7	few	CSARGLASYEQYF	TGCAGTGCTAGAGGGCTAGCGAGCTACGAGCAGTACTTC
TRBV28	.	TRBJ1-6	many	CASSLRGYNSPLHF	TGTGCCAGCAGTTTAAGGGGTTACAATTCACCCCTCCACTTT
TRBV5-6	.	TRBJ2-3	few	CASSFSVFGPTDTQYF	TGTGCCAGCAGCTTTTCGGTCTTCGGTCCCACAGATACGCAGTATTTT
TRBV3-1	TRBD1	TRBJ2-3	.	CASSQTGVRSDTQNF	TGTGCCAGCAGCCAGACAGGGGTCAGATCAGATACGCAGAATTTT
TRBV5-6	.	TRBJ2-4	many	CASSLESEMRVQYF	TGTGCCAGCAGCTTGGAATCAGAGATGAGGGTTCAGTACTTC
TRBV6-1	.	TRBJ2-3	.	CASAEFWGTDTQYF	TGTGCCAGCGCTGAATTCTGGGGCACAGATACGCAGTATTTT
TRBV4-1	TRBD1	TRBJ2-7	.	CASSQGTGDREQYF	TGCGCCAGCAGCCAGGGGACAGGGGACCGCGAGCAGTACTTC
TRBV19	.	TRBJ2-7	few	CASSIGRGPYEQYF	TGTGCCAGTAGTATTGGACGGGGACCTTACGAGCAGTACTTC
TRBV9	TRBD1	TRBJ2-7	many	CASSETGGPYEQYF	TGTGCCAGCAGCGAGACAGGGGGACCCTACGAGCAGTACTTC
TRBV28	.	TRBJ1-1	many	CRNTEAFF	TGTCGGAACACTGAAGCTTTCTTT
TRBV5-1	TRBD1	TRBJ2-3	.	CASSRDRVPDTQYF	TGCGCCAGCAGCCGGGACAGGGTTCCAGATACGCAGTATTTT
TRBV4-3	.	TRBJ2-7	few	CASSQDAGVYEQYF	TGCGCCAGCAGCCAAGATGCAGGGGTCTACGAGCAGTACTTC
TRBV20-1	.	TRBJ1-1	.	CSPLQGFLSEAFF	TGCAGTCCGCTACAGGGATTCCTATCTGAAGCTTTCTTT
TRBV18	TRBD2	TRBJ2-1	.	CASSPISGGFNEQFF	TGTGCCAGCTCACCAATCAGCGGGGGTTTTAATGAGCAGTTCTTC
TRBV13	.	TRBJ2-7	.	CASSLETRGEQYF	TGTGCCAGCAGCTTAGAGACTAGGGGGGAGCAGTACTTC
TRBV7-8	TRBD1	TRBJ2-2	few	CASSFRGTGPGELFF	TGTGCCAGCAGCTTTAGGGGGACAGGGCCCGGGGAGCTGTTTTTT
TRBV6-5	.	TRBJ2-6	.	CASSYSAEEVGANVLTF	TGTGCCAGCAGTTACTCGGCAGAGGAGGTTGGGGCCAACGTCCTGACTTTC
TRBV7-9	.	TRBJ2-5	many	CASSSDTQETQYF	TGTGCCAGCAGCTCGGACACCCAAGAGACCCAGTACTTC
TRBV7-9	.	TRBJ2-7	.	CASSLTQLEGYEQYF	TGTGCCAGCAGCTTAACACAACTAGAAGGCTACGAGCAGTACTTC